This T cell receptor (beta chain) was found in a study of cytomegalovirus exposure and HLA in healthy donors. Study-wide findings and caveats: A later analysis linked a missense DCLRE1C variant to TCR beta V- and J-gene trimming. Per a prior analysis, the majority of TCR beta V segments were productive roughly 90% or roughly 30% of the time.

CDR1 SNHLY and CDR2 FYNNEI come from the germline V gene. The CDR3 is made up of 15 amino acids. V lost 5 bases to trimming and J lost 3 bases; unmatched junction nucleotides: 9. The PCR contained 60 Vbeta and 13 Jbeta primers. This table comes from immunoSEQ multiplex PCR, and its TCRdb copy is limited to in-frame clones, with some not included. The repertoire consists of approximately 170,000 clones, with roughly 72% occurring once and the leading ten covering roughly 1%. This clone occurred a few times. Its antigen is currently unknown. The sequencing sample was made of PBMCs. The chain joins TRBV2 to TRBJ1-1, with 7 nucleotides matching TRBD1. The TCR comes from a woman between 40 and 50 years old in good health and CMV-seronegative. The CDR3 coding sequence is TGTGCCAGCAGTCCCATGACAGGGCTGGACACTGAAGCTTTCTTT. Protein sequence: CASSPMTGLDTEAFF.